One sample yielded the 24 T cell receptor beta chains listed below, sequenced in a study of T cell responses to AZD1222 COVID-19 vaccine listed by TCRdb under 2021. The time point label, read with the paper, signifies: baseline before first vaccination. Preparation of the library involved the immunoSEQ multiplex PCR assay. TCRdb re-hosts the immuneACCESS table, in-frame sequences only. Its copies lack some clones; in the studies checked, an unresolved V gene accounts for under half of them, and the cause for the rest is not known. Within this sample are about 210,000 clones, with almost 95% of them counted one time only. The ten largest clones represent 1% to 1.5% of the sample. The starting material was peripheral blood, obtained on day 0 of AZD1222 vaccination. These receptors were taken from an adult in good health.

The chain employs TRBV6-1 and TRBJ2-5; no clear D gene. V was trimmed by 3 bases and J by 4 bases, leaving 12 bases between them. CDR3 size: 14 residues. Germline V CDR1 and CDR2: MNHNS, SASEGT. For the CDR3, the DNA is TGTGCCAGCAGTGACGACTTAAGACGAGAGACCCAGTACTTC. Translation: CASSDDLRRETQYF.

The V gene is TRBV5-6, the J gene TRBJ1-2; 8 positions agree with TRBD1. Germline trimming cut 0 bases from V and 5 bases from J; bases unmatched to any gene: 9. Germline CDR1 reads SGHDT; CDR2 reads YYEEEE. This CDR3 contains 16 residues. The CDR3 DNA is TGTGCCAGCAGCTTGGCCCCGGCAGGGGGCGCGTATGGCTACACCTTC. Residues: CASSLAPAGGAYGYTF. Drawing the rest from reference TRBV5-6 and TRBJ1-2, the complete variable domain is DAGVTQSPTHLIKTRGQQVTLRCSPKSGHDTVSWYQQALGQGPQFIFQYYEEEERQRGNFPDRFSGHQFPNYSSELNVNALLLGDSALYLCASSLAPAGGAYGYTFGSGTRLTVV.

The chain couples TRBV3-1 (or the pseudogene TRBV3-2) to TRBJ1-2; D is uncertain. Germline V gene lookup returns CDR1 LGHDT and CDR2 YNNKEL (reference sequence). V was shortened by 0 bases and J by 7 bases, with 12 bases between the two germline ends. The CDR3 runs to 14 residues. CDR3 DNA: TGTGCCAGCAGCCAAGAGGAACGCGGTCCTGGCTACACCTTC. Translation: CASSQEERGPGYTF.

CDR3 loop: CASSQSGTGDEKLFF. The DNA for the CDR3 is TGTGCCAGCAGCCAGTCCGGGACAGGGGATGAAAAACTGTTTTTT. V is TRBV11-1 and J is TRBJ1-4, with 10 bases lining up with TRBD1. V was clipped by 5 bases and J by 6 bases; unmatched bases: 6. CDR1 and CDR2 from the germline V gene are SGHAT and FQDESV (reference sequence). This CDR3 comprises 15 residues.

The chain combines TRBV5-1 with TRBJ1-1; tentatively, D is TRBD1 (5 bases). Germline CDR1 is SGHRS and CDR2 is YFSETQ. Trimming pared 0 bases from V and 6 bases from J, leaving 12 bases between. CDR3 length equals 14 residues. The CDR3 here is CASSLGQPTAEAFF. The DNA for the CDR3 is TGCGCCAGCAGCTTGGGACAGCCTACCGCTGAAGCTTTCTTT. Variable domain in full (rest from reference TRBV5-1 and TRBJ1-1): KAGVTQTPRYLIKTRGQQVTLSCSPISGHRSVSWYQQTPGQGLQFLFEYFSETQRNKGNFPGRFSGRQFSNSRSEMNVSTLELGDSALYLCASSLGQPTAEAFFGQGTRLTVV.

CDR3 sequence (DNA): TGCGCCAGCAGACGGACAGTGGCCAATAATAATTCACCCCTCCACTTT. As protein: CASRRTVANNNSPLHF. The chain recombines TRBV5-1 with TRBJ1-6; D might be TRBD1 (6 bases). Trimming cost V 5 bases and J 5 bases, with 17 bases left between them. Germline V CDR1 and CDR2: SGHRS, YFSETQ. This CDR3 region has 16 residues.

V and J are TRBV6-5 and TRBJ2-7; D may be TRBD1 or TRBD2 (6 bases each). V lost 6 bases and J 6 bases, leaving 12 bases between the germline ends. This CDR3 region has 12 residues. Germline V gene lookup returns CDR1 MNHEY and CDR2 SVGAGI. This CDR3 reads CASSRGQGEQYF. The CDR3 region has the DNA TGTGCCAGCAGCCGGGGGCAGGGCGAGCAGTACTTC.

With regard to this clone: Other DNA sequences in the sample encode the same CDR3. J is TRBJ1-6 and V is TRBV27; D possibly corresponds to TRBD1 (5 bases). V was pared by 3 bases and J by 7 bases, with 10 bases between. The CDR3 loop spans 14 amino acids. The germline gives CDR1 MNHEY, CDR2 SMNVEV (reference sequence). The CDR3 sequence is CASSFRGRNSPLHF. The DNA of the CDR3 is TGTGCCAGCAGTTTTCGGGGGAGAAATTCACCCCTCCACTTT.

The chain couples TRBV28 to TRBJ1-4; weak D call: TRBD1 (5 bases). V dropped 6 bases and J dropped 11 bases, with 19 bases sitting between them. Germline values: CDR1 MDHEN, CDR2 SYDVKM. The CDR3 contains 14 residues. CDR3 DNA sequence: TGTGCCAGCAGGTCGGGACCCCAAGCCGGGAAACTGTTTTTT. It specifies CASRSGPQAGKLFF.

This chain uses TRBV2 with TRBJ1-1, with D unresolved. Trimming shortened V by 7 bases and J by 1 base, and 10 bases separated the two germline ends. The CDR3 is made up of 13 amino acids. The germline gives CDR1 SNHLY, CDR2 FYNNEI. This CDR3 reads CASTGVSNTEAFF. CDR3 in DNA: TGTGCCAGCACCGGGGTGTCGAACACTGAAGCTTTCTTT. Full variable domain (outside the CDR3, taken from reference TRBV2 and TRBJ1-1): EPEVTQTPSHQVTQMGQEVILRCVPISNHLYFYWYRQILGQKVEFLVSFYNNEISEKSEIFDDQFSVERPDGSNFTLKIRSTKLEDSAMYFCASTGVSNTEAFFGQGTRLTVV.

J is TRBJ1-1 and V is TRBV13; a weak D match, TRBD1 (5 bases). Trimming left V 4 bases short and J 2 bases short, with 11 bases between. The CDR3 length is 14 residues. From germline, CDR1 is PRHDT and CDR2 FYEKMQ (reference sequence). In DNA, the CDR3 is TGTGCCAGCAGCTCCCAAGGACACAACACTGAAGCTTTCTTT. This sequence encodes CASSSQGHNTEAFF.

This clone was counted between two and nine times. The J gene is TRBJ1-1, the V gene TRBV7-2, with TRBD1 as a possible D gene (5 bases). The germline V and J ends were trimmed by 2 bases and 1 base, with 14 bases remaining between them. Germline assignment: CDR1 SGHTA and CDR2 FQGNSA. The CDR3 extends over 16 amino acids. The CDR3 DNA follows: TGTGCCAGCAGCTTATCGGGGATGGGGGGGAACACTGAAGCTTTCTTT. This sequence encodes CASSLSGMGGNTEAFF.

The chain has TRBV11-1 and TRBJ2-7; weak D call: TRBD2 (5 bases). The CDR3 is made up of 15 amino acids. CDR1 is SGHAT, CDR2 FQDESV, per germline (reference sequence). Between the trimmed V and J ends, which lost 4 bases and 0 bases, there was a span of 13 bases. CDR3 sequence: CASSSLGVSSYEQYF. The DNA of the CDR3 is TGTGCCAGCAGCTCCCTCGGGGTAAGCTCCTACGAGCAGTACTTC.

The chain couples TRBV9 to TRBJ1-1; 8 bases are a match to TRBD1. V lost 2 bases to trimming and J lost 1 base; unmatched junction nucleotides: 4. CDR1 SGDLS and CDR2 YYNGEE come from the germline V gene. This CDR3 comprises 15 residues. This CDR3 reads CASSVTGGRNTEAFF. The CDR3 DNA reads TGTGCCAGCAGCGTCACAGGGGGAAGGAACACTGAAGCTTTCTTT. Using reference TRBV9 and TRBJ1-1 for the parts outside the CDR3, the full variable domain is DSGVTQTPKHLITATGQRVTLRCSPRSGDLSVYWYQQSLDQGLQFLIQYYNGEERAKGNILERFSAQQFPDLHSELNLSSLELGDSALYFCASSVTGGRNTEAFFGQGTRLTVV.

For the CDR3, the DNA is TGTGCCAGCTCACGGGACAGGGGGGGCTACGAGCAGTACTTC. Protein: CASSRDRGGYEQYF. This chain links TRBV18 with TRBJ2-7; 11 positions agree with TRBD1. The CDR3 covers 14 residues. CDR1 is KGHSH and CDR2 is LQKENI in the germline V gene. Trimming removed 4 bases from V and 3 bases from J; junction bases left unmatched: 2.

V and J are TRBV6-5 and TRBJ1-2, with D unclear. The V end was cut by 5 bases, the J end by 3 bases, with 13 bases between. The CDR3 consists of 14 residues. The germline CDR1 and CDR2 sequences are MNHEY and SVGAGI. Written as DNA, the CDR3 is TGTGCCAGCAGTCCGGCCCCCAGCCACTATGGCTACACCTTC. Protein sequence: CASSPAPSHYGYTF.

A single count supports this clone. The chain links TRBV7-2 to TRBJ2-2; 10 bases are a match to TRBD2. Germline CDR1 is SGHTA and CDR2 is FQGNSA. This CDR3 has 16 amino acids. Unmatched junction bases numbered 8, after V lost 5 bases and J lost 5 bases. The CDR3 region has the DNA TGTGCCAGCAGCGCTGTCAGCGGGGGGGTGACCGGGGAGCTGTTTTTT. Protein sequence: CASSAVSGGVTGELFF. The whole variable domain, remainder taken from reference TRBV7-2 and TRBJ2-2, is GAGVSQSPSNKVTEKGKDVELRCDPISGHTALYWYRQSLGQGLEFLIYFQGNSAPDKSGLPSDRFSAERTGGSVSTLTIQRTQQEDSAVYLCASSAVSGGVTGELFFGEGSRLTVL.

This chain uses TRBV6-5 with TRBJ1-3, with D perhaps matching TRBD1 (6 bases). Per the germline V gene, CDR1 is MNHEY and CDR2 is SVGAGI. The CDR3 is made up of 14 amino acids. With 6 bases removed from V and 2 bases from J, the gap between germline ends came to 11 bases. CDR3 sequence reads: CASRPPGAGNTIYF. The CDR3 DNA reads as TGTGCCAGCAGACCTCCAGGGGCTGGAAACACCATATATTTT.

The chain employs TRBV6-5 and TRBJ1-2; 8 bases agree with TRBD1. After removal of 11 bases from V and 2 bases from J, the junction contained 10 bases not matched to a gene. Per germline, CDR1 MNHEY and CDR2 SVGAGI. The CDR3 covers 14 residues. The CDR3 bases are TGTGCCGCCTGGACAGGGAGGAGAAACTATGGCTACACCTTC. Protein: CAAWTGRRNYGYTF.

This chain joins TRBV5-8 and TRBJ1-2, with D maybe TRBD1 (6 bases). The CDR3 is 14 residues long. Germline CDR1 SGHTS, CDR2 YDEGEE. With 7 bases removed from V and 7 bases from J, the gap between germline ends came to 20 bases. This CDR3 is CASLLVGGGGGYTF. The CDR3 region has the DNA TGTGCCAGCTTGCTGGTCGGGGGCGGTGGTGGCTACACCTTC.

The chain carries TRBV6-5 and TRBJ1-3, with TRBD1 matching 8 bases. The germline V gene has CDR1 MNHEY and CDR2 SVGAGI. V shed 6 bases, J shed 1 base, and the junction held 5 bases outside the gene matches. The CDR3 is made up of 15 amino acids. In DNA form, the CDR3 reads TGTGCCAGCAGCGCGGACAGGGTTTCTGGAAACACCATATATTTT. As protein: CASSADRVSGNTIYF.

V and J are TRBV18 and TRBJ1-2, with 8 bases that match TRBD1. The CDR3 runs to 14 residues. Per the germline V gene, CDR1 is KGHSH and CDR2 is LQKENI. V lost 3 bases and J lost 6; bases outside the gene matches: 6. CDR3 nucleotide sequence: TGTGCCAGCTCACCCGCGGACAGGGATAATGGCTACACCTTC. Protein sequence: CASSPADRDNGYTF.

DNA of the CDR3: TGTGCCATCAGTGAAGAAGAGACCCAGTACTTC. Translation: CAISEEETQYF. The chain carries TRBV10-3 and TRBJ2-5; D gene ambiguous. This CDR3 has 11 residues. Trimming removed 3 bases from V and 3 bases from J, with 2 bases in between. CDR1 ENHRY and CDR2 SYGVKD come from the germline V gene.

The rearrangement links TRBV5-8 to TRBJ2-1; D is unresolved. The CDR3 loop spans 14 amino acids. Germline values: CDR1 SGHTS, CDR2 YDEGEE. V shed 3 bases and J shed 7 bases, with 14 bases lying between them. Here the CDR3 DNA reads TGTGCCAGCAGCTCGGCCCCGCTTGGGAATGAGCAGTTCTTC. This sequence encodes CASSSAPLGNEQFF.